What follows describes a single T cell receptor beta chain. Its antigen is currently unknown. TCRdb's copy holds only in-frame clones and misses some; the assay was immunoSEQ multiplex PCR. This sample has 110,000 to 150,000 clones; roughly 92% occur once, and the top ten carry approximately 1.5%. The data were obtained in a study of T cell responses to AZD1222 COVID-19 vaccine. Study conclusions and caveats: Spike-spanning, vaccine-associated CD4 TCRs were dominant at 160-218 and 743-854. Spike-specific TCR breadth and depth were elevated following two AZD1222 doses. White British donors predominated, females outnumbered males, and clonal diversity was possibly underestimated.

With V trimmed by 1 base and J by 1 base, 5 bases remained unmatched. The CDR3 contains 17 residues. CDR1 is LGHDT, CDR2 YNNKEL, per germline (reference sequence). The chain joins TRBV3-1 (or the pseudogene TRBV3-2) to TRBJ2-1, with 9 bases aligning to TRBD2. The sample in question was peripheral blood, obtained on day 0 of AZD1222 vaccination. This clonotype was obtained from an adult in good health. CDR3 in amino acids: CASSQGIAGASYNEQFF. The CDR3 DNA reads TGTGCCAGCAGCCAAGGGATAGCGGGAGCATCCTACAATGAGCAGTTCTTC.